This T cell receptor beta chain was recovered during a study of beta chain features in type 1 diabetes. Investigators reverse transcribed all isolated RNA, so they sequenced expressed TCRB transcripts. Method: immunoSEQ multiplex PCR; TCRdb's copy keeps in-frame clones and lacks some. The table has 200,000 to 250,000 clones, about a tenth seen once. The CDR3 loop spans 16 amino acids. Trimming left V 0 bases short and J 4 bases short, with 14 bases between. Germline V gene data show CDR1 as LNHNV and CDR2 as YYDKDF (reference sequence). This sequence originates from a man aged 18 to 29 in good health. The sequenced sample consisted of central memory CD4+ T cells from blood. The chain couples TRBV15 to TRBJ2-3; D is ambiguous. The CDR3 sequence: CATSRERVKVADTQYF. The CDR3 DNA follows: TGTGCCACCAGCAGAGAAAGGGTTAAGGTGGCAGATACGCAGTATTTT.